This T cell receptor (beta chain) was identified during a study of shared clonotypes between healthy human individuals. Study details: Every donor yielded three CD4 naive, three CD4 memory, two CD8 naive and one CD8 memory plate. Findings and limits, study-wide: Estimated richness was generally greater in naive than memory subsets.

With respect to this clone: The target antigen is unknown.

The protocol was immunoSEQ multiplex PCR, while the TCRdb copy is restricted to in-frame clones and leaves out a portion. The table records 640,000 or so clones, about 78% of them present only once. The receptor was derived from a woman in her twenties or thirties in good health. Sequencing was done on a sample of memory CD4+ T cells sorted from blood. The subset is: CD45RA-negative fraction.

CDR3 DNA sequence: TGTGCCAGCACGGGGACTAGCGGGAGTGAGCAGTTCTTC. Translating gives CASTGTSGSEQFF. This chain connects TRBV6-1 to TRBJ2-1; 14 bases align to TRBD2. Germline CDR1 MNHNS, CDR2 SASEGT. J lost 9 bases, V lost 7 bases, and 2 bases had no gene match. This CDR3 contains 13 residues.